This T cell receptor beta chain was captured in a study of T cell responses to AZD1222 COVID-19 vaccine. Here immunoSEQ multiplex PCR was the method, and the copy in TCRdb shows in-frame clones only, minus some. The sample yields about 110,000 clones, just over 90% seen once. The specimen was peripheral blood, collected 28 days after the second AZD1222 dose. The source is an adult who received the AZD1222 COVID-19 vaccine.

The CDR3 region has the DNA TGTGCCAGCAGCGTAGGCCTGGACACCCAGCAGTTCTTC. Its protein is CASSVGLDTQQFF. The rearrangement joins TRBV9 to TRBJ2-1; tentative D call: TRBD1 (5 bases). V was trimmed by 0 bases and J by 11 bases, leaving 12 bases between them. This CDR3 spans 13 amino acids. The germline gives CDR1 SGDLS, CDR2 YYNGEE.